This TCR beta chain was documented in a study of T cell repertoires in cytomegalovirus infection. In this sample, this clonotype turned up a few times. Its antigen is not identified. TCRdb analysed the reads with MiXCR anew, one entry per CDR3 protein. The table has roughly 69,000 distinct CDR3 sequences, about 29% seen once; the top ten hold 59%. Germline CDR1 and CDR2: SGHVS and FNYEAQ. The V end was cut by 1 base, the J end by 1 base, with 13 bases between. The CDR3 runs to 16 residues. The sequence came from a human donor in good health (CMV status not recorded). Some clones in this sample may be carry-over from other donors' samples. The V and J genes are TRBV7-6 and TRBJ1-1; no firm D call. This specimen consisted of CD8+ T cells from cultured PBMCs, obtained from culture after CMV antigen stimulation. The CDR3 loop is CASSLEEGRTNTEAFF. Here the CDR3 DNA reads TGTGCCAGCAGCTTAGAGGAGGGCAGGACGAACACTGAAGCTTTCTTT.